This T cell receptor beta chain was found in a study of cytomegalovirus exposure and HLA in healthy donors. The study's findings and limits: The majority of CMV-associated TCR beta chains were reported as apparently HLA-restricted in a later analysis. Researchers left out some V segments, among them TRBV6-2 and TRBV6-3, as indistinguishable.

The donors gave bone marrow, and they were healthy. The table lists this clone with a count of one. Its specificity is not known. Germline loops: CDR1 LGHNA, CDR2 YSLEER. The CDR3 length is 15 residues. Germline trimming cut 1 base from V and 6 bases from J; bases unmatched to any gene: 0. 60 Vbeta and 13 Jbeta primers were used in PCR. Sequenced by immunoSEQ multiplex PCR; TCRdb stores in-frame clones only, minus some. Of some 150,000 clones detected, approximately 74% appear once; the ten largest clones hold around 2.8%. This chain connects TRBV4-3 to TRBJ1-6; 10 bases map to TRBD1. Material for sequencing was PBMCs. This receptor was identified in a woman under 40 in good health and CMV-seronegative. The CDR3 is CASSQGDRGNSPLHF. The DNA of the CDR3 is TGCGCCAGCAGCCAAGGGGACAGGGGTAATTCACCCCTCCACTTT.